This passage covers 2 T cell receptor beta chains from one sample sequenced in a study of CD8 T cells in ankylosing spondylitis. TCRdb redid the calling of the 5' RACE reads with MiXCR, one entry per CDR3 protein. The profile shows about 150,000 distinct CDR3 sequences, 10% to 12% of them singletons. What was sequenced was blood, either unsorted or a sorted T cell fraction (not recorded which). These receptors were taken from a female donor with ankylosing spondylitis or in good health (not recorded which).

The V call is TRBV24-1, the J call TRBJ1-1; a possible D gene is TRBD1 (6 bases). The CDR3 has 14 residues. Trimming shortened V by 6 bases and J by 7 bases, and 17 bases separated the two germline ends. From germline, CDR1 is KGHDR and CDR2 SFDVKD. CDR3 sequence reads: CATSPGHGGVEAFF. CDR3 in DNA: TGTGCCACCAGTCCTGGGCACGGGGGCGTTGAAGCTTTCTTT.

The V gene is TRBV7-6, the J gene TRBJ1-5, with unresolved D. Germline V gene lookup returns CDR1 SGHVS and CDR2 FNYEAQ. The CDR3 runs 15 residues. V was trimmed by 1 base and J by 5 bases, leaving 12 bases between them. CDR3 loop: CASSLGHLGDQPQHF. In nucleotides, the CDR3 is TGTGCCAGCAGCTTAGGGCACCTTGGCGATCAGCCCCAGCATTTT. Combining the CDR3 with reference TRBV7-6 and TRBJ1-5 gives the whole variable domain GAGVSQSPRYKVTKRGQDVALRCDPISGHVSLYWYRQALGQGPEFLTYFNYEAQQDKSGLPNDRFSAERPEGSISTLTIQRTEQRDSAMYRCASSLGHLGDQPQHFGDGTRLSIL.